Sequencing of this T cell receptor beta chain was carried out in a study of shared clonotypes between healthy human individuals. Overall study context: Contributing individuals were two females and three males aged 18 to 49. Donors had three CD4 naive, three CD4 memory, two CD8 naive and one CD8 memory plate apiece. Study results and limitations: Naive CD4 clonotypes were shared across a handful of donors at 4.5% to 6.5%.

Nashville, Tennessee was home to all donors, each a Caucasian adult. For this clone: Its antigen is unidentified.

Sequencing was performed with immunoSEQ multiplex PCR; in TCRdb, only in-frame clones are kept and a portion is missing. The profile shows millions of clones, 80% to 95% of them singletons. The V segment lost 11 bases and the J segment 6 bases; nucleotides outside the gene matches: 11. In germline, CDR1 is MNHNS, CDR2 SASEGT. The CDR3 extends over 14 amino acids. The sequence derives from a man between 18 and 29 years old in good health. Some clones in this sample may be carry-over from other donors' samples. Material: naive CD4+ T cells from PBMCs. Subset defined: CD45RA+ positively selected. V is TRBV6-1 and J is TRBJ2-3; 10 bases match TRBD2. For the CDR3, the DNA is TGTGCCGGAGGGGTAGCGGGAGGATTGGATACGCAGTATTTT. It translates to CAGGVAGGLDTQYF.